This T cell receptor (beta chain) is drawn from a study of identical twins. Germline CDR1 reads SGHRS; CDR2 reads YFSETQ. This CDR3 region has 11 residues. Trimming left V 2 bases short and J 3 bases short, with 0 bases between. Study observations and caveats: A cross-sectional statistical analysis, not follow-up of the same donors, supported the conclusions. Within cord blood, abundant beta clonotypes carried fewer insertions, but memory repertoires showed no such trend. Those out-of-frame alpha sequences shared by twins showed an excess of low generation probability.

This clonotype occurred many times. Its antigen is unknown. TCRdb re-called the 5' RACE reads through MiXCR, storing one row per CDR3 protein. The sample consists of more than 350,000 distinct CDR3 sequences, 9% to 10% of them appearing once. Sequenced: naive T cells sorted from blood. The chain couples TRBV5-1 to TRBJ1-3; D is uncertain. This clonotype originated in a woman aged 50 to 60 in good health. The CDR3 loop reads CASSFGNTIYF. CDR3 nucleotide sequence: TGCGCCAGCAGCTTTGGAAACACCATATATTTT.